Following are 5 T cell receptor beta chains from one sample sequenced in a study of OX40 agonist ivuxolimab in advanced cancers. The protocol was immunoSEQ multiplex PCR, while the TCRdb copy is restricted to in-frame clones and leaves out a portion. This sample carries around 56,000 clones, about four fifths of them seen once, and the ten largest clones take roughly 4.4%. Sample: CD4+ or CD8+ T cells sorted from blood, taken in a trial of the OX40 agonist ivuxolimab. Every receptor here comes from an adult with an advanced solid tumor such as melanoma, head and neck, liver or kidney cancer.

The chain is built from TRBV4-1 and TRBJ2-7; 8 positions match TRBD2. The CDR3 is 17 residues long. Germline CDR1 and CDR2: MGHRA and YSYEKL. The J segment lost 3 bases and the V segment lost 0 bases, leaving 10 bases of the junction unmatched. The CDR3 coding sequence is TGCGCCAGCAGCCAAGACCCCTTCGGGACTAGAGTCTACGAGCAGTACTTC. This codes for CASSQDPFGTRVYEQYF.

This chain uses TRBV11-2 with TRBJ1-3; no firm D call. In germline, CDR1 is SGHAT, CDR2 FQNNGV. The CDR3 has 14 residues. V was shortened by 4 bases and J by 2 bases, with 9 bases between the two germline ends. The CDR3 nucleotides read TGTGCCAGCAGCTCCGTAGGGCCTGGAAACACCATATATTTT. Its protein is CASSSVGPGNTIYF.

The CDR3 nucleotides are TGCAGCGTTGAGAGACAGAGGGCGAACACTGAAGCTTTCTTT. Protein sequence: CSVERQRANTEAFF. V is TRBV29-1 and J is TRBJ1-1; possibly TRBD1 for D (5 bases). Trimming took off 3 bases at V and 1 base at J, with 12 bases between the two ends. This CDR3 is built from 14 residues. Germline CDR1 SQVTM, CDR2 ANQGSEA.

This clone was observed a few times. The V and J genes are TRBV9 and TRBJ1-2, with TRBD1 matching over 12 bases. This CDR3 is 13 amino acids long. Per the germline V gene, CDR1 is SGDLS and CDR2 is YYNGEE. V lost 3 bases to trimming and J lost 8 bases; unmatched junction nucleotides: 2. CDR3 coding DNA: TGTGCCAGCAGCGGGGACAGGGGGCTCGGCTACACCTTC. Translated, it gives CASSGDRGLGYTF.

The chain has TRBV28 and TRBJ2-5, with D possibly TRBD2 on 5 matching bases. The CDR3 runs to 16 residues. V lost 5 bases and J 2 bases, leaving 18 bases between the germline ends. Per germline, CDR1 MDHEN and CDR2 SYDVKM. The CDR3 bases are TGTGCCAGCAGTCTCGGCGGGCTTGGGGAGCAAGAGACCCAGTACTTC. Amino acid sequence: CASSLGGLGEQETQYF.